Listed below are T cell receptor beta chains from one sample, sequenced in a study of blood T cell repertoires in COVID-19. Clones were sequenced by immunoSEQ multiplex PCR, and TCRdb holds only the in-frame ones, with some missing. The sample has hundreds of thousands of clones, around nine tenths seen once. Source material: peripheral blood. Source of these receptors: a human donor in a cohort sampled during active COVID-19. CDR3s include the opening cysteine and the closing phenylalanine or tryptophan. A D gene is named only where the DNA matches it firmly. Clone size appears in some rows only: once, few, many, or a class for an expanded clone.

TRBJ2-3 | NA | TRBV4-1 | NA | CASSQVLTALGTQYF | TGCGCCAGCAGCCAAGTTTTGACAGCCCTTGGAACGCAGTATTTT
TRBJ1-1 | NA | TRBV6-5 | NA | CASSILGGTEAFF | TGTGCCAGCAGTATTTTAGGGGGCACTGAAGCTTTCTTT
TRBJ1-2 | NA | TRBV9 | NA | CASSPSLRGAASGYTF | TGTGCCAGCAGCCCGTCCCTCAGGGGCGCCGCCTCTGGCTACACCTTC
TRBJ1-3 | NA | TRBV4-1 | NA | CASSQEGRGRRGNTIYF | TGCGCCAGCAGCCAAGAAGGACGAGGGCGACGTGGAAACACCATATATTTT
TRBJ1-2 | NA | TRBV6-1 | NA | CASSEIAASGYTF | TGTGCCAGCAGTGAAATAGCCGCGTCTGGCTACACCTTC
TRBJ1-2 | TRBD1 | TRBV5-4 | NA | CASSQRNRGNGGYTF | TGTGCCAGCAGCCAGAGAAACAGGGGGAATGGTGGCTACACCTTC
TRBJ2-5 | TRBD2 | TRBV5-4 | NA | CASSGVTSGGGGTQYF | TGTGCCAGCAGCGGGGTGACTAGCGGGGGAGGGGGGACCCAGTACTTC
TRBJ2-6 | TRBD1 | TRBV3-1/TRBV3-2 | NA | CASSSRSRDRGSGANVLTF | TGTGCCAGCAGCTCCCGAAGTAGGGACAGGGGTTCTGGGGCCAACGTCCTGACTTTC
TRBJ2-6 | NA | TRBV28 | NA | CASSLGTSGANVLTF | TGTGCCAGCAGTCTCGGGACTTCTGGGGCCAACGTCCTGACTTTC
TRBJ2-7 | NA | TRBV9 | NA | CASSVGVSYEQYF | TGTGCCAGCAGCGTAGGAGTCTCCTACGAGCAGTACTTC
TRBJ2-3 | TRBD2 | TRBV10-3 | NA | CAISEGLAADTQYF | TGTGCCATCAGTGAGGGACTAGCAGCAGATACGCAGTATTTT
TRBJ2-5 | TRBD1 | TRBV25-1 | NA | CASSAWRTGGSPGTQYF | TGTGCCAGCAGTGCCTGGAGGACAGGGGGCTCTCCTGGGACCCAGTACTTC
TRBJ2-2 | NA | TRBV5-8 | NA | CASRRLASGTGELFF | TGTGCCAGCAGACGCCTAGCTTCGGGAACCGGGGAGCTGTTTTTT
TRBJ2-7 | NA | TRBV12-3/TRBV12-4 | NA | CASSDYLYEQYF | TGTGCCAGCAGTGACTATCTTTACGAGCAGTACTTC
TRBJ2-7 | NA | TRBV6-5 | NA | CASSYSQGFEQYF | TGTGCCAGCAGTTACTCACAGGGATTCGAGCAGTACTTC
TRBJ2-5 | TRBD2 | TRBV29-1 | NA | CSVERLAGETQYF | TGCAGCGTTGAACGACTAGCGGGAGAGACCCAGTACTTC
TRBJ1-2 | NA | TRBV28 | once | CASSTGTLSGNYGYTF | TGTGCCAGCAGCACCGGGACTCTCTCGGGGAACTATGGCTACACCTTC
TRBJ1-1 | TRBD1 | TRBV5-1 | NA | CASSSRGQLNTEAFF | TGCGCCAGCAGCTCCCGGGGACAGTTGAACACTGAAGCTTTCTTT
TRBJ2-5 | TRBD2 | TRBV30 | NA | CAWTGLGGGIETQYF | TGTGCCTGGACGGGGCTTGGGGGGGGGATAGAGACCCAGTACTTC
TRBJ1-2 | TRBD1 | TRBV4-1 | NA | CASSQTGLSYGYTF | TGCGCCAGCAGCCAGACAGGGCTGAGCTATGGCTACACCTTC
TRBJ2-1 | NA | TRBV24-1 | NA | CATSDLRGNEQFF | TGTGCCACCAGTGATTTGAGAGGCAATGAGCAGTTCTTC
TRBJ2-2 | NA | TRBV5-1 | NA | CASRRDVAGSLSRTGELFF | TGCGCCAGCAGAAGGGACGTTGCGGGAAGCCTCTCCCGCACCGGGGAGCTGTTTTTT